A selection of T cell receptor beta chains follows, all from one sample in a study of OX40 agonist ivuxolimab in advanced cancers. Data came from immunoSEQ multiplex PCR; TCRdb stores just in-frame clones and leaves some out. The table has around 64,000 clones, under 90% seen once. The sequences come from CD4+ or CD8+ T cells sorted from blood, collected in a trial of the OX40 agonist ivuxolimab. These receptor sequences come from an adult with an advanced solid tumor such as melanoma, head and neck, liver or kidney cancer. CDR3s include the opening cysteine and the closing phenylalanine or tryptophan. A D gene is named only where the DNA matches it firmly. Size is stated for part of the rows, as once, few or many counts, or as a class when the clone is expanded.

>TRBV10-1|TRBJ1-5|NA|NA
TGCGCCAGCAGTGAGTCGGGTCAGCCCCAGCATTTT
CASSESGQPQHF
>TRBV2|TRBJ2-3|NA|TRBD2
TGTGCCAGCAGCGCGGCGGAGACTAGCGGATTCACAGATACGCAGTATTTT
CASSAAETSGFTDTQYF
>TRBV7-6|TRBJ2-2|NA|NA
TGTGCCAGCTCCGCCGTGGTCACCGGGGAGCTGTTTTTT
CASSAVVTGELFF
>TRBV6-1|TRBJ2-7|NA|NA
TGTGCCAGCAGGGGGGGGCCTCCGAGCTCCTACGAGCAGTACTTC
CASRGGPPSSYEQYF
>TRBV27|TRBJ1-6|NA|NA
TGTGCCAGCATAGGGAAGTTGGCAGTTGTACAATCACCCCTCCACTTT
CASIGKLAVVQSPLHF
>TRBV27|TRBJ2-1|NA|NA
TGTGCCAGCAGTTTTCAGGCGCACACCTACAATGAGCAGTTCTTC
CASSFQAHTYNEQFF
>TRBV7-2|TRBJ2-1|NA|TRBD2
TGTGCCAGCAGCTTAGCGCTTATTAGCGGGGGGCCTCGTCAGTTCTTC
CASSLALISGGPRQFF
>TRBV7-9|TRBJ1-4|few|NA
TGTGCCAGCAGCTTTTTACAGAATGAAAAACTGTTTTTT
CASSFLQNEKLFF
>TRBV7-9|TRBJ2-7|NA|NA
TGTGCCAGCAGCCGAGGACAACAGATCGACGAGCAGTACTTC
CASSRGQQIDEQYF
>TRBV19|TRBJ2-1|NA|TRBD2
TGTGCCAGTATTTCGACTAGCGGGGGGTACAATGAGCAGTTCTTC
CASISTSGGYNEQFF
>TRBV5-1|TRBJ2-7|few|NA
TGCGCCAGCAGCTACTTTTTAGGCGAGCAGTACTTC
CASSYFLGEQYF
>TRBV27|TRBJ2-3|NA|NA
TGTGCCAGCAGGAAACTCGGGACAGATACGCAGTATTTT
CASRKLGTDTQYF
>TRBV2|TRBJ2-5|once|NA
TGTGCCAGAGGTCCCAACTCAGAGACCCAGTACTTC
CARGPNSETQYF
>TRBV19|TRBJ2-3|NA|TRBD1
TGTGCCAGTAGCCTAGGGACAGGAGGAGCAGATACGCAGTATTTT
CASSLGTGGADTQYF
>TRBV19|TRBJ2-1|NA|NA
TGTGCCAGTAGTCGTACACCCAGTGAGCAGTTCTTC
CASSRTPSEQFF
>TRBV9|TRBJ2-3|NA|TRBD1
TGTGCCAGCAGCGTTGGACAGGGAGTCGCAGATACGCAGTATTTT
CASSVGQGVADTQYF
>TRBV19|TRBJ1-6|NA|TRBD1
TGTGCCAGTAGTCCGGGACAGGGCGGATCACCCCTCCACTTT
CASSPGQGGSPLHF